This TCR beta chain came from a study of shared clonotypes between healthy human individuals. Study overall: The composition of the donors was a couple of women and a few men aged 18 to 49.

This CDR3 has 15 amino acids. Sequenced by immunoSEQ multiplex PCR; TCRdb stores in-frame clones only, minus some. The table has roughly 500,000 clones, roughly 80% seen once. The sequence was collected from a middle-aged woman in good health. Some clones in this sample may be carry-over from other donors' samples. The sample was PBMCs. V is TRBV21-1 and J is TRBJ2-7; the table's D call TRBD2 went unverified against the DNA. TRBV21-1 is designated a pseudogene. In DNA form, the CDR3 reads TGTGCCAGCAGCAAAGCGGCTAGCGCCTCCTACGAGCAGTACTTC. This encodes CASSKAASASYEQYF.